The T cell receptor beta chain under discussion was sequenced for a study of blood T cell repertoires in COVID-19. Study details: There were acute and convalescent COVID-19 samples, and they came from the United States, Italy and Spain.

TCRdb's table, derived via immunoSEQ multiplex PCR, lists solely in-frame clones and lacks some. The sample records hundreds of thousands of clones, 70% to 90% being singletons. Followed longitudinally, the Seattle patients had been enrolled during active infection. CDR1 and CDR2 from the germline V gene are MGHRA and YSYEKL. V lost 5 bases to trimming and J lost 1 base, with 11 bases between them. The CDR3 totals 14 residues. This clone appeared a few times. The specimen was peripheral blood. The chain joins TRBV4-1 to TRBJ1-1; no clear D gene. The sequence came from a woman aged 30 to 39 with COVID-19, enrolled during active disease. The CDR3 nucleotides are TGCGCCAGCAGCGTCCGAGGCCCGAACACTGAAGCTTTCTTT. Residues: CASSVRGPNTEAFF.